This T cell receptor beta chain originates from a study of blood T cell repertoires in COVID-19. Looking at the study overall: COVID-19 samples, acute and convalescent, were from the United States, Italy and Spain. PBMCs, B-cell-depleted T cells, or T cells were the source of the cDNA or gDNA that made up the material.

In the authors' workflow: Estimated nucleated cell counts came from reference gene primer amplification. Using immunoSEQ multiplex PCR, the repertoire was profiled, and TCRdb retains in-frame clones only, with some absent. Clone size and the V and J calls come from that table; the DNA yielded D and trimming. The sample lists 250,000 to 350,000 clones; around 87% were seen once. This clone is a singleton in its sample. The CDR3 extends over 14 amino acids. Trimming shortened V by 1 base and J by 1 base, and 7 bases separated the two germline ends. CDR1 is LNHDA, CDR2 SQIVND, per germline (reference sequence).

J is TRBJ1-2 and V is TRBV19; D unresolved. Sequences were obtained from peripheral blood. The clonotype was recovered from a woman aged 50 to 60 who had recovered from COVID-19. The CDR3 DNA follows: TGTGCCAGTAGTATAGGAAGAGATAACTATGGCTACACCTTC. Translating it yields CASSIGRDNYGYTF. Filled out from reference TRBV19 and TRBJ1-2, the complete variable domain reads DGGITQSPKYLFRKEGQNVTLSCEQNLNHDAMYWYRQDPGQGLRLIYYSQIVNDFQKGDIAEGYSVSREKKESFPLTVTSAQKNPTAFYLCASSIGRDNYGYTFGSGTRLTVV.